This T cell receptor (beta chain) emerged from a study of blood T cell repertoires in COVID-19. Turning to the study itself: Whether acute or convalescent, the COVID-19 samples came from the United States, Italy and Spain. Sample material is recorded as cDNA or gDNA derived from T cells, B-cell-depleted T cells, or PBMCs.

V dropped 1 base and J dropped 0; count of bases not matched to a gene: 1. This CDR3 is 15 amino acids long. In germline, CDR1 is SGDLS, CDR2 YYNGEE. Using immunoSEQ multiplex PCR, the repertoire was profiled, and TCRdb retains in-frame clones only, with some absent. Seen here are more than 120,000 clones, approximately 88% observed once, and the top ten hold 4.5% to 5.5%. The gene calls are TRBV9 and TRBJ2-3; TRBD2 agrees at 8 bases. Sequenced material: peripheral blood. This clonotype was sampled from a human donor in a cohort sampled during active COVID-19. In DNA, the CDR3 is TGTGCCAGCAGCGTAACTAGCGGTAGCACAGATACGCAGTATTTT. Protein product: CASSVTSGSTDTQYF. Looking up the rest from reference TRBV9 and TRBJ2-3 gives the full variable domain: DSGVTQTPKHLITATGQRVTLRCSPRSGDLSVYWYQQSLDQGLQFLIQYYNGEERAKGNILERFSAQQFPDLHSELNLSSLELGDSALYFCASSVTSGSTDTQYFGPGTRLTVL.